This T cell receptor (beta chain) was sequenced during a study of blood T cell repertoires in COVID-19. Sequencing was performed with immunoSEQ multiplex PCR; in TCRdb, only in-frame clones are kept and a portion is missing. The sample comprises 60,000 or so clones, roughly 74% of which are singletons, and less than 30% rests with the top ten. CDR3 length equals 15 residues. Germline CDR1 reads SGHRS; CDR2 reads YFSETQ. V was trimmed by 0 bases and J by 4 bases, leaving 11 bases between them. Sequencing used peripheral blood. The chain joins TRBV5-1 to TRBJ2-1; maybe TRBD2 (5 bases). The clonotype originates from a human donor in a cohort sampled during active COVID-19. The CDR3 DNA reads as TGCGCCAGCAGCTTGGTAGAGGGAGTTTACAATGAGCAGTTCTTC. This codes for CASSLVEGVYNEQFF.